The present T cell receptor beta chain was sequenced within a study of T-cell reconstitution after alpha-beta-depleted transplantation in children (dated by TCRdb to the mid-2010s). For context, the study as a whole: Using TCR repertoire profiling, the study followed T-cell immune reconstitution in a quantitative way in children after TCRalphabeta/CD19-depleted allogeneic hematopoietic cell transplantation.

The treatment or condition label corresponds to: allogeneic hematopoietic cell transplantation with graft depleted of TCRalphabeta T cells and CD19 B cells. TCRalphabeta/CD19-depleted allogeneic hematopoietic cell grafts were given to the transplant recipients, all of whom were children. What the authors observed across the whole study: The high TCRbeta diversity at day 60 in some patients was ascribed to recipient T cells and intrathymic progenitors that had survived conditioning. About two months after transplant, the apparently early recovery of alphabetaT-cell counts reportedly depended on just several hundred clones that had expanded rapidly and came from non-depleted graft cells. Over subsequent months, a decline in hyperexpanded clone frequencies was noted, and after one year, T-cell counts and TCRbeta diversity were mostly ascribed to newly produced T cells.

Worth noting for this clonotype: Its cognate antigen has yet to be identified. Base qualities are not provided; no much larger clone lies one nucleotide away.

The CDR3 holds 19 amino acids from the cysteine to the phenylalanine. Of the read, only the CDR3 DNA is kept; its 57 bases are in frame from base 1. CDR1 LGHNA and CDR2 YNFKEQ are derived from the germline V gene. V and J are truncated by 0 bases and 4 bases respectively, leaving an intervening sequence of 22 bases. The library relied on PCR. Sequenced using an Illumina HiSeq 2500. Molecular barcoding was employed in the preparation of TCR libraries, with unique molecular identifiers being used to normalize TCRbeta repertoire quantification. TCRdb trimmed the raw reads at Q25, called clones with MiXCR and kept productive beta chains. CDR3 protein duplicates are merged, each entry listing the most common genes and DNA. The sample has over 150,000 distinct CDR3 sequences on record, about 6.6% of them singletons. The leading ten clones occupy less than 7% of the sample.

The receptor comes from a boy aged 2 to 10 with acute lymphoblastic leukemia, due to receive a stem cell transplant. The chain is assembled from TRBV4-2 and TRBJ2-1; TRBD2 might be the D gene, on 6 matching bases. Sequencing used PBMCs, obtained before TCRalphabeta/CD19-depleted stem cell transplant. Here is the DNA: TGTGCCAGCAGCCAAGATGGCAGTGGGGTCGGGAGTACTTACAATGAGCAGTTCTTC. This codes for CASSQDGSGVGSTYNEQFF.